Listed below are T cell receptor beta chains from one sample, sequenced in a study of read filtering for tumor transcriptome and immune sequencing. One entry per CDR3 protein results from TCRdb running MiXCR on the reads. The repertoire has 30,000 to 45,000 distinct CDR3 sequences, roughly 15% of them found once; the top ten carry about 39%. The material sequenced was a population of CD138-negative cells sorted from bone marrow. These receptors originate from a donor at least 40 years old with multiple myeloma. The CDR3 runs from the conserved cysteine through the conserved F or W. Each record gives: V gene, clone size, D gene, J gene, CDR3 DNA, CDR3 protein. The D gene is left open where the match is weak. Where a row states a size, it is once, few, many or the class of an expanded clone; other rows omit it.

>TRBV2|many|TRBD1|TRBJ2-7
TGTGCCAGCACTGCCGGGACAGGGTACTCCTACGAGCAGTACTTC
CASTAGTGYSYEQYF
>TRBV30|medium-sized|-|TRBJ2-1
TGTGCCTGGAGTGTGGGCGTTAGACGCCCCCAGTTCTTC
CAWSVGVRRPQFF
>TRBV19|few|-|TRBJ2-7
TGTGCCAGTAGTATCGGAAGGGTCACGATCTACGAGCAGTACTTC
CASSIGRVTIYEQYF
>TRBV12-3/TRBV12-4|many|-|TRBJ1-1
TGTGCCAGCAGTTTTTCGAACACTGAAGCTTTCTTT
CASSFSNTEAFF
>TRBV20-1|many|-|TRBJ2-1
TGCAGTGCTAGAGCCCCGACTACTTTAGGGGCTGAGCAGTTCTTC
CSARAPTTLGAEQFF
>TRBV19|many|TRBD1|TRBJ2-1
TGTGCCAGTAGTACTGGACAGGGCGATTGGTACAATGAGCAGTTCTTC
CASSTGQGDWYNEQFF
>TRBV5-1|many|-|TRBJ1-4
TGCGCCAGCAGCTTGGAGGGGTACGAAAAACTGTTTTTT
CASSLEGYEKLFF
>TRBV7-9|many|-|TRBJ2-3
TGTGCCAGCAGTTATGAAGGACTACCCACGCAGTATTTT
CASSYEGLPTQYF
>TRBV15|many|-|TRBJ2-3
TGTGCCACCAGCCCCGGATGGAGCGTAGATACGCAGTATTTT
CATSPGWSVDTQYF
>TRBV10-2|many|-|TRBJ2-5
TGCGCCAGCAGTGAGTTTAGCCCGGGCCAGTACTTC
CASSEFSPGQYF
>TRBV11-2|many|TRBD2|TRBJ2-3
TGTGCCAGCAGCTTAAGGCGGGAGGACACAGATACGCAGTATTTT
CASSLRREDTDTQYF
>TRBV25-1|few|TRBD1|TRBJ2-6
TGTGCCAGCAGTTACAGGGGCTCTGGGGCCAACGTCCTGACTTTC
CASSYRGSGANVLTF
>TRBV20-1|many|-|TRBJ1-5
TGCAGTGCTAGTAACAGGGAGGGGCATCAGCCCCAGCATTTT
CSASNREGHQPQHF
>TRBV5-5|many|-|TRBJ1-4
TGTGCCAGCAGCTTGGGCCAGGGTGGAACTAATGAAAAACTGTTTTTT
CASSLGQGGTNEKLFF
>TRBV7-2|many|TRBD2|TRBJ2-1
TGTGCCAGCAGCTTAGCTAGACTAGCGGGAGGATCCAGCAATGAGCAGTTCTTC
CASSLARLAGGSSNEQFF
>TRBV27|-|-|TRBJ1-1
TGTGCCAGCAGTTTAGGGGGGTGGACTGGAGCTTCCTTT
CASSLGGWTGASF
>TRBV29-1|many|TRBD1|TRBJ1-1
TGCAGCGTTGAGACAGGGGATTCGGCTTTCTTT
CSVETGDSAFF
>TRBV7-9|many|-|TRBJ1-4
TGTGCCAGCACAGCGGGGGTGGCAACCAATGAAAAACTGTTTTTT
CASTAGVATNEKLFF